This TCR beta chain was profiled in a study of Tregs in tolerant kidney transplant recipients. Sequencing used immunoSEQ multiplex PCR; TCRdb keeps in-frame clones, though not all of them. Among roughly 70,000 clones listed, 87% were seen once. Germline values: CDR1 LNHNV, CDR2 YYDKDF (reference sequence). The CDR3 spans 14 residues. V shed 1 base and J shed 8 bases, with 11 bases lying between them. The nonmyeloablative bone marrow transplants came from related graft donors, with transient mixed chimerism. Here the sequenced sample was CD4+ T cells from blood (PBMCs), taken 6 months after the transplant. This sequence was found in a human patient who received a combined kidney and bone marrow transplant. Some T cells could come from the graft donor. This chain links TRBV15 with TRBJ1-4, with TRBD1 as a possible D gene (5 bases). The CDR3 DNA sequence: TGTGCCACCAGCAGAGGGGGCCTTCGGGAAAAACTGTTTTTT. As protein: CATSRGGLREKLFF.